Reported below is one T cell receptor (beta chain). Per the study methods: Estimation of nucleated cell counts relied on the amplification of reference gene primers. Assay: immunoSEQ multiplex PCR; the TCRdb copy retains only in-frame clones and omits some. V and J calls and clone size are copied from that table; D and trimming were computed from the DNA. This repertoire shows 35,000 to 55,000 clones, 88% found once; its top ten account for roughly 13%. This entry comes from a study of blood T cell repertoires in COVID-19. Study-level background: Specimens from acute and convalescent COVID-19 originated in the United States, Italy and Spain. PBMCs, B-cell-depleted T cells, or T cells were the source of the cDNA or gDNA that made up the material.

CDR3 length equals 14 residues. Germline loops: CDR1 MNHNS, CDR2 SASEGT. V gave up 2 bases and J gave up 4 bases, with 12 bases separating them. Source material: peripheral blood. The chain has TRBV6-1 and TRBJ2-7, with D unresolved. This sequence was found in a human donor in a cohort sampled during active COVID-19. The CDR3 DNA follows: TGTGCCAGCAGTGAATACCCTTCCACATACGAGCAGTACTTC. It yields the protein CASSEYPSTYEQYF.